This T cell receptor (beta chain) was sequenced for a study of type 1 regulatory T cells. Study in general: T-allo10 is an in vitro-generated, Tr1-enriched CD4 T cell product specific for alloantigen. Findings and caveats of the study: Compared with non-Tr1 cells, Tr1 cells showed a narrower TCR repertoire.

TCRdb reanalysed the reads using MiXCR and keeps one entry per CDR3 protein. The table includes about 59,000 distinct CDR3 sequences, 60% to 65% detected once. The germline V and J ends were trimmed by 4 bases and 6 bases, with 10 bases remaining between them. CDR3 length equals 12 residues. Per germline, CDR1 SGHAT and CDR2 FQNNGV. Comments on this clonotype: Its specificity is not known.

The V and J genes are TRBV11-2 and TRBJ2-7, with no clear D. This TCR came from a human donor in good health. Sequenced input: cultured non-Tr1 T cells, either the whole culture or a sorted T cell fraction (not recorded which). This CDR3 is CASSSDDSEQYF. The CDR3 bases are TGTGCCAGCAGCTCGGATGATAGCGAGCAGTACTTC.